What follows are 3 T cell receptor beta chains derived from one specimen sequenced in a study of blood T cells in healthy people across ages. Sample-barcoded 5' priming and a J-beta primer mix drove a second PCR of about 6 to 12 cycles. TCRdb ran MiXCR on the 5' RACE reads and lists one entry per CDR3 protein. The repertoire holds around 1,000,000 distinct CDR3 sequences, roughly two fifths seen once, with about an eighth in the top ten. The sequencing input was blood. All receptors come from a man aged 18-30 years in good health.

This sequence joins TRBV20-1 and TRBJ2-5; D is possibly TRBD1 or TRBD2 (5 bases each). The assigned J gene may be wrong: the sequence end matches TRBJ2-7 better. The germline CDR1 and CDR2 sequences are DFQATT and SNEGSKA (reference sequence). The CDR3 extends over 14 amino acids. CDR3 loop: CSARDGGGGTEQYF. The CDR3, as DNA: TGCAGTGCTAGAGATGGGGGTGGGGGAACCGAGCAGTACTTC.

V usage is TRBV12-3 or TRBV12-4 and J usage is TRBJ1-4; D is uncertain. V was trimmed by 5 bases and J by 6 bases, leaving 10 bases between them. This CDR3 is 13 amino acids long. This CDR3 reads CASSETLDEKLFF. As DNA, the CDR3 is TGTGCCAGCAGTGAGACGTTAGATGAAAAACTGTTTTTT.

This clonotype was counted at least ten times. The rearrangement links TRBV9 to TRBJ2-5, with D perhaps matching TRBD2 (5 bases). V dropped 3 bases and J dropped 2 bases, with 8 bases sitting between them. Germline V gene lookup returns CDR1 SGDLS and CDR2 YYNGEE. This CDR3 has 13 residues. Written as DNA, the CDR3 is TGTGCCAGCAGCGGGACTCCGCAAGAGACCCAGTACTTC. Translated: CASSGTPQETQYF.